This passage covers 27 T cell receptor beta chains from one sample sequenced in a study of blood T cell repertoires in COVID-19 (dated by TCRdb to between 2020 and 2021). The library was built by means of the immunoSEQ multiplex PCR assay. What TCRdb holds here is the immuneACCESS table cut down to in-frame rearrangements. Part of the clones is not present; checked against another copy, under half of the missing clones reflect an unresolved V gene, and the others are unexplained. Present in this sample are about 100,000 clones, roughly nine tenths of which were seen just once. The top ten constitute 7% to 9% of the sample. The sample was peripheral blood. These receptors were taken from a man between 25 and 39 years old in a cohort sampled during active COVID-19.

The rearrangement uses TRBV6-5 and TRBJ2-7; TRBD2 is a possible D gene (6 bases). Between the trimmed V and J ends, which lost 5 bases and 0 bases, there was a span of 14 bases. The CDR3 spans 15 residues. Germline V gives CDR1 MNHEY, CDR2 SVGAGI. CDR3: CASSRGGDPSYEQYF. CDR3 DNA: TGTGCCAGCAGTCGGGGCGGGGACCCCTCCTACGAGCAGTACTTC.

This clone turned up a few times. The chain links TRBV11-2 to TRBJ1-5; D ambiguous. The V gene lost 5 bases and the J gene lost 7 bases, with 9 bases spanning the gap. CDR3 size: 12 residues. In germline, CDR1 is SGHAT, CDR2 FQNNGV. CDR3 sequence (DNA): TGTGCCAGCAGCGATGAGCTCCAGCCCCAGCATTTT. This codes for CASSDELQPQHF. Full variable domain (rest looked up from reference TRBV11-2 and TRBJ1-5): EAGVAQSPRYKIIEKRQSVAFWCNPISGHATLYWYQQILGQGPKLLIQFQNNGVVDDSQLPKDRFSAERLKGVDSTLKIQPAKLEDSAVYLCASSDELQPQHFGDGTRLSIL.

The chain uses TRBV20-1 and TRBJ1-3; a weak D match, TRBD1 (5 bases). Per germline, CDR1 DFQATT and CDR2 SNEGSKA (reference sequence). V was pared by 3 bases and J by 0 bases, with 15 bases between. This CDR3 comprises 16 residues. In DNA form, the CDR3 reads TGCAGTGCTAGTGTTGCGGGGGGGAGCTCTGGAAACACCATATATTTT. This encodes CSASVAGGSSGNTIYF.

The chain links TRBV6-5 to TRBJ1-1, with D uncertain. CDR3 size: 13 residues. The V end lost 4 bases, the J end lost 0 bases, and 6 bases lay between the germline ends. Germline assignment: CDR1 MNHEY and CDR2 SVGAGI. In DNA form, the CDR3 reads TGTGCCAGCAGTTTACAAGTGAACACTGAAGCTTTCTTT. This codes for CASSLQVNTEAFF.

This chain's CDR3 is CSARGGRTHEQYF. Written as DNA, the CDR3 is TGCAGCGCCCGGGGGGGGAGGACGCACGAGCAGTACTTC. The chain is built from TRBV29-1 and TRBJ2-7; 8 positions match TRBD2. V lost 7 bases to trimming and J lost 5 bases; unmatched junction nucleotides: 10. CDR1 is SQVTM, CDR2 ANQGSEA, per germline. CDR3 length: 13 amino acids.

The rearrangement joins TRBV6-5 to TRBJ1-2; D uncertain. CDR3 length: 13 residues. Germline V gene data show CDR1 as MNHEY and CDR2 as SVGAGI. CDR3: CDRQRRVRNGYTF. As DNA, the CDR3 is TGTGACCGCCAGAGGAGGGTGAGGAATGGCTACACCTTC.

The chain carries TRBV28 and TRBJ1-2, with 10 bases lining up with TRBD1. The CDR3 has 13 amino acids. Trimming took 7 bases from V and 3 from J; bases not matched to a gene: 2. In germline, CDR1 is MDHEN, CDR2 SYDVKM. The chain's CDR3 is CASNGQGDYGYTF. The CDR3 DNA sequence: TGTGCCAGCAACGGACAGGGGGACTATGGCTACACCTTC.

In this sample, this clone turned up a few times. This chain connects TRBV5-1 to TRBJ2-7; TRBD1 matches 8 bases. This CDR3 contains 13 residues. V was clipped by 7 bases and J by 4 bases; unmatched bases: 7. Germline V lookup: CDR1 SGHRS, CDR2 YFSETQ. CDR3 in amino acids: CASSTGAVYEQYF. For the CDR3, the DNA is TGCGCCAGCTCGACAGGGGCGGTTTACGAGCAGTACTTC.

The chain employs TRBV25-1 and TRBJ1-1; no reliable D call. Germline V gene lookup returns CDR1 MGHDK and CDR2 SYGVNS. The CDR3 consists of 13 residues. Between the trimmed V and J ends, which lost 5 bases and 8 bases, there was a span of 15 bases. For the CDR3, the DNA is TGTGCCAGCAGTAAAAGCGTAGCCTCAGAAGCTTTCTTT. It codes for CASSKSVASEAFF. The variable domain in full, with the rest retrieved from reference TRBV25-1 and TRBJ1-1, is EADIYQTPRYLVIGTGKKITLECSQTMGHDKMYWYQQDPGMELHLIHYSYGVNSTEKGDLSSESTVSRIRTEHFPLTLESARPSHTSQYLCASSKSVASEAFFGQGTRLTVV.

As for this clone: In the same sample, other DNA sequences code for this CDR3. The chain combines TRBV7-9 with TRBJ1-1; D ambiguous. Germline V gene lookup returns CDR1 SEHNR and CDR2 FQNEAQ (reference sequence). This CDR3 has 13 residues. Trimming removed 3 bases at V and 1 base at J, with 6 bases between. CDR3 amino acids: CASSFRGNTEAFF. CDR3 nucleotide sequence: TGTGCCAGCAGCTTCCGGGGGAACACTGAAGCTTTCTTT. Drawing the rest from reference TRBV7-9 and TRBJ1-1, the complete variable domain is DTGVSQNPRHKITKRGQNVTFRCDPISEHNRLYWYRQTLGQGPEFLTYFQNEAQLEKSRLLSDRFSAERPKGSFSTLEIQRTEQGDSAMYLCASSFRGNTEAFFGQGTRLTVV.

The rearrangement joins TRBV5-1 to TRBJ1-3; the match to TRBD1 covers 12 bases. Looked up from germline, CDR1 is SGHRS and CDR2 is YFSETQ. This CDR3 comprises 15 residues. With V trimmed by 4 bases and J by 7 bases, 6 bases remained unmatched. Here the CDR3 DNA reads TGCGCCAGCAGCGTCGGGACAGGGGGCGCGAACACCATATATTTT. This sequence encodes CASSVGTGGANTIYF.

The chain couples TRBV19 to TRBJ2-4; 7 nucleotides agree with TRBD1. The CDR3 spans 14 residues. The V gene end was trimmed by 11 bases and the J gene end by 6 bases; junction bases not matched to a gene: 13. The V gene's germline CDR1 is LNHDA and CDR2 SQIVND (reference sequence). The DNA for the CDR3 is TGTGCCTCGAACAGGGGTCCGGACGGAAACATTCAGTACTTC. It yields the protein CASNRGPDGNIQYF.

The chain employs TRBV9 and TRBJ1-3, with 7 positions matching TRBD1. CDR1 SGDLS and CDR2 YYNGEE come from the germline V gene. With V trimmed by 4 bases and J by 0 bases, 7 bases remained unmatched. The CDR3 is made up of 16 amino acids. CDR3 in amino acids: CASSPTGAHSGNTIYF. The CDR3, as DNA: TGTGCCAGCAGCCCAACAGGGGCCCACTCTGGAAACACCATATATTTT. The entire variable domain, with the rest obtained from reference TRBV9 and TRBJ1-3, is as follows: DSGVTQTPKHLITATGQRVTLRCSPRSGDLSVYWYQQSLDQGLQFLIQYYNGEERAKGNILERFSAQQFPDLHSELNLSSLELGDSALYFCASSPTGAHSGNTIYFGEGSWLTVV.

This chain uses TRBV4-1 with TRBJ2-5; maybe TRBD2 (5 bases). The CDR3 covers 15 residues. The germline V gene encodes CDR1 MGHRA and CDR2 YSYEKL. The germline V and J ends were trimmed by 1 base and 2 bases, with 11 bases remaining between them. The CDR3 DNA follows: TGCGCCAGCAGCCAAGGGCGGGTGTGGCAAGAGACCCAGTACTTC. Translated, it gives CASSQGRVWQETQYF.

The chain couples TRBV11-2 to TRBJ2-3; TRBD2 matches 13 bases. J was trimmed by 1 base and V by 4 bases; bases with no gene match: 8. There are 18 residues in the CDR3. Per the germline V gene, CDR1 is SGHAT and CDR2 is FQNNGV. The CDR3 DNA reads TGTGCCAGCAGCTCAACCGGGACTAGCGGGACTCGCACAGATACGCAGTATTTT. Translation gives CASSSTGTSGTRTDTQYF.

This clone has more than one count but fewer than ten. This chain uses TRBV27 with TRBJ2-7; possible D gene TRBD1, 7 bases. V was clipped by 3 bases and J by 2 bases, with 11 bases between them. CDR3 length: 14 residues. CDR1 is MNHEY and CDR2 is SMNVEV in the germline V gene (reference sequence). CDR3 sequence reads: CASSFQGGPYEQYF. CDR3 DNA sequence: TGTGCCAGCAGTTTCCAGGGGGGCCCCTACGAGCAGTACTTC.

V gene TRBV2 combines with J gene TRBJ1-6, with 8 nucleotides matching TRBD1. The trim removed 3 bases at V and 8 bases at J, leaving 6 bases unmatched. Germline loops: CDR1 SNHLY, CDR2 FYNNEI. The CDR3 extends over 15 amino acids. CDR3 sequence reads: CASSDQTGVDSPLHF. Here the CDR3 DNA reads TGTGCCAGCAGTGACCAGACAGGGGTGGATTCACCCCTCCACTTT. Filled out from reference TRBV2 and TRBJ1-6, the complete variable domain reads EPEVTQTPSHQVTQMGQEVILRCVPISNHLYFYWYRQILGQKVEFLVSFYNNEISEKSEIFDDQFSVERPDGSNFTLKIRSTKLEDSAMYFCASSDQTGVDSPLHFGNGTRLTVT.

V usage is TRBV5-1 and J usage is TRBJ2-3, with 9 bases aligning to TRBD2. J was trimmed by 1 base and V by 4 bases; bases with no gene match: 7. Germline CDR1 and CDR2: SGHRS and YFSETQ. The CDR3 is made up of 16 amino acids. CDR3 sequence reads: CASSPTTSGGTDTQYF. In DNA form, the CDR3 reads TGCGCCAGCAGCCCAACGACTAGCGGAGGCACAGATACGCAGTATTTT. The full variable domain, its missing parts supplied by reference TRBV5-1 and TRBJ2-3, is KAGVTQTPRYLIKTRGQQVTLSCSPISGHRSVSWYQQTPGQGLQFLFEYFSETQRNKGNFPGRFSGRQFSNSRSEMNVSTLELGDSALYLCASSPTTSGGTDTQYFGPGTRLTVL.

The CDR3 is CASSQDRTGGEQYF. The CDR3 DNA follows: TGCGCCAGCAGCCAAGATCGCACAGGGGGAGAGCAGTACTTC. The chain uses TRBV4-3 and TRBJ2-7; 8 bases map to TRBD1. There are 14 residues in the CDR3. Germline lookup yields CDR1 LGHNA and CDR2 YSLEER. V shed 0 bases, J shed 7 bases, and the junction held 5 bases outside the gene matches.

V usage is TRBV7-2 and J usage is TRBJ1-2; D may be TRBD1 (5 bases). V was shortened by 5 bases and J by 8 bases, with 18 bases between the two germline ends. CDR3 length equals 14 residues. Germline values: CDR1 SGHTA, CDR2 FQGNSA. The CDR3 sequence is CASSPLGGIQGYTF. Here the CDR3 DNA reads TGTGCCAGCAGCCCCCTGGGGGGAATTCAAGGCTACACCTTC.

The chain employs TRBV18 and TRBJ2-2, with D tentatively TRBD2 (6 bases). Germline CDR1 reads KGHSH; CDR2 reads LQKENI. Trimming left V 3 bases short and J 2 bases short, with 13 bases between. The CDR3 length is 16 residues. The CDR3 protein is CASSPPGTHNTGELFF. Here the CDR3 DNA reads TGTGCCAGCTCACCGCCCGGGACTCATAACACCGGGGAGCTGTTTTTT. The whole variable domain, filled in from reference TRBV18 and TRBJ2-2, reads NAGVMQNPRHLVRRRGQEARLRCSPMKGHSHVYWYRQLPEEGLKFMVYLQKENIIDESGMPKERFSAEFPKEGPSILRIQQVVRGDSAAYFCASSPPGTHNTGELFFGEGSRLTVL.

The rearrangement links TRBV9 to TRBJ2-5; 8 bases line up with TRBD1. The CDR3 consists of 13 residues. CDR1 SGDLS and CDR2 YYNGEE come from the germline V gene. With V trimmed by 3 bases and J by 4 bases, 2 bases remained unmatched. In DNA, the CDR3 is TGTGCCAGCAGCGCTACAGGGGGAGAGACCCAGTACTTC. It yields the protein CASSATGGETQYF.

The chain links TRBV18 to TRBJ1-2; no clear D gene. The CDR3 is 13 amino acids. The V gene's germline CDR1 is KGHSH and CDR2 LQKENI. V was trimmed by 6 bases and J by 3 bases, leaving 11 bases between them. CDR3 DNA sequence: TGTGCCAGCTCCAATAACCGAGACTATGGCTACACCTTC. This gives the protein CASSNNRDYGYTF.

This clone is a singleton in its sample. The chain has TRBV7-2 and TRBJ1-3, with 9 nucleotides matching TRBD1. Trimming cost V 5 bases and J 2 bases; bases outside gene matches: 7. This CDR3 is 16 amino acids long. CDR1 SGHTA and CDR2 FQGNSA come from the germline V gene. The CDR3, as DNA: TGTGCCAGCAGCACGCGACAGGGGGGCACTGGAAACACCATATATTTT. Amino acid sequence: CASSTRQGGTGNTIYF.

J is TRBJ2-3 and V is TRBV7-8; 8 nucleotides align to TRBD2. CDR1 and CDR2 from the germline V gene are SGHVS and FQNEAQ. This CDR3 spans 14 amino acids. With V trimmed by 5 bases and J by 3 bases, 4 bases remained unmatched. CDR3 in DNA: TGTGCCAGCAGCCCCCGACTAGCGACAGATACGCAGTATTTT. Encoded protein: CASSPRLATDTQYF.

The chain is built from TRBV14 and TRBJ2-1; 9 bases agree with TRBD1. This CDR3 is built from 16 residues. CDR1 is SGHDN and CDR2 is FVKESK in the germline V gene. J lost 8 bases, V lost 0 bases, and 8 bases had no gene match. CDR3: CASSQEWGQGGYEQFF. DNA for the CDR3: TGTGCCAGCAGCCAAGAGTGGGGACAGGGTGGATATGAGCAGTTCTTC.

The V call is TRBV19, the J call TRBJ2-2; 7 bases are a match to TRBD1. Unmatched junction bases numbered 6, after V lost 10 bases and J lost 7 bases. The length of the CDR3 is 12 residues. CDR1 is LNHDA and CDR2 is SQIVND in the germline V gene (reference sequence). The CDR3 reads CATQGVGGELFF. Written as DNA, the CDR3 is TGTGCCACCCAGGGGGTAGGCGGGGAGCTGTTTTTT.